Listed here are 13 T cell receptor beta chains from one sample, sequenced in a study of blood T cell repertoires in COVID-19. Only in-frame clones appear in the TCRdb table, and some are missing; sequencing was by immunoSEQ multiplex PCR. The sample has 280,000 or so clones; roughly four fifths are singletons. Sequencing used peripheral blood. These receptors were taken from a woman between 45 and 60 years old who had recovered from COVID-19.

The rearrangement joins TRBV5-1 to TRBJ2-1; TRBD2 matches at 11 bases. Germline loops: CDR1 SGHRS, CDR2 YFSETQ. This CDR3 region has 17 residues. The ends lost 0 bases at V and 2 bases at J; junction bases unmatched: 4. As DNA, the CDR3 is TGCGCCAGCAGCTTGGCCACTAGCGGGAGAACCTACAATGAGCAGTTCTTC. Translated, it gives CASSLATSGRTYNEQFF.

The genes are TRBV10-3 and TRBJ2-5, with D possibly being TRBD2 (5 bases). Germline assignment: CDR1 ENHRY and CDR2 SYGVKD. The V gene lost 6 bases and the J gene lost 2 bases, with 22 bases spanning the gap. CDR3 length equals 17 residues. The CDR3 loop reads CAISEGSEGLIQETQYF. CDR3 coding DNA: TGTGCCATCAGCGAGGGTAGCGAGGGCTTGATTCAAGAGACCCAGTACTTC.

The genes are TRBV7-9 and TRBJ1-6; D possibly corresponds to TRBD1 (6 bases). CDR3 length equals 14 residues. CDR1 SEHNR and CDR2 FQNEAQ come from the germline V gene (reference sequence). V lost 5 bases, J lost 10 bases, and 15 bases lay in between. CDR3 residues: CASSPGQRRSPLHF. CDR3 nucleotide sequence: TGTGCCAGCAGCCCTGGACAGCGGCGATCACCCCTCCACTTT.

CDR3 DNA sequence: TGTGCCAGCGCGACAGGGCCGAACACTGAAGCTTTCTTT. The encoded protein is CASATGPNTEAFF. The rearrangement joins TRBV7-6 to TRBJ1-1; 7 nucleotides align to TRBD1. The V and J ends lost 8 bases and 1 base, in that order; junction bases with no gene match: 4. Germline values: CDR1 SGHVS, CDR2 FNYEAQ. CDR3 length: 13 amino acids.

The chain couples TRBV6-2 or TRBV6-3 to TRBJ1-1; 7 nucleotides line up with TRBD1. The CDR3 sequence is 12 residues long. Per germline, CDR1 MNHEY and CDR2 SVGEGT. V trimming: 5 bases; J trimming: 5 bases; junction bases outside the gene matches: 2. CDR3 in amino acids: CASSATGTEAFF. Here the CDR3 DNA reads TGTGCCAGCAGTGCGACAGGGACTGAAGCTTTCTTT.

V usage is TRBV4-2 and J usage is TRBJ2-7; 12 bases align to TRBD2. The ends lost 2 bases at V and 2 bases at J; junction bases unmatched: 1. Germline V gene data show CDR1 as LGHNA and CDR2 as YNFKEQ. The CDR3 spans 15 residues. CDR3: CASSQRLAGAYEQYF. CDR3 nucleotide sequence: TGTGCCAGCAGCCAACGACTAGCGGGAGCCTACGAGCAGTACTTC.

The rearrangement uses TRBV7-2 and TRBJ2-5; 8 bases match TRBD1. Germline V gene lookup returns CDR1 SGHTA and CDR2 FQGNSA. The CDR3 is 16 residues long. V gave up 2 bases and J gave up 4 bases; unmatched junction bases: 9. This CDR3 is CASSLRVQGAGETQYF. In DNA, the CDR3 is TGTGCCAGCAGCTTAAGAGTTCAGGGGGCGGGAGAGACCCAGTACTTC.

This clone has a single count. The chain uses TRBV5-8 and TRBJ1-3, with TRBD1 identical over 7 bases. The V gene's germline CDR1 is SGHTS and CDR2 YDEGEE. There are 15 residues in the CDR3. Trimming removed 4 bases from V and 0 bases from J; junction bases left unmatched: 4. The CDR3 spells CASSAQGYSGNTIYF. DNA for the CDR3: TGTGCCAGCAGCGCACAGGGGTACTCTGGAAACACCATATATTTT.

This rearrangement joins TRBV19 to TRBJ2-5; perhaps TRBD2 as D (6 bases). Trimming took off 6 bases at V and 2 bases at J, with 10 bases between the two ends. The CDR3 extends over 13 amino acids. Per germline, CDR1 LNHDA and CDR2 SQIVND (reference sequence). CDR3 DNA sequence: TGTGCCAGTAGCCGTGGGGGGCAAGAGACCCAGTACTTC. As protein: CASSRGGQETQYF.

The chain is built from TRBV19 and TRBJ1-4, with D tentatively TRBD1 (5 bases). CDR1 is LNHDA, CDR2 SQIVND, per germline (reference sequence). V shed 7 bases and J shed 4 bases, with 13 bases lying between them. This CDR3 spans 14 amino acids. CDR3 coding DNA: TGTGCCAGTATTGACGGACACAATAATGAAAAACTGTTTTTT. Amino acids: CASIDGHNNEKLFF.

This clone has just one count. This sequence joins TRBV30 and TRBJ1-2; a weak D match, TRBD1 (5 bases). CDR1 and CDR2 (germline): GTSNPN, SVGIG (reference sequence). Between the trimmed V and J ends, which lost 0 bases and 8 bases, there was a span of 22 bases. The CDR3 length is 16 residues. For the CDR3, the DNA is TGTGCCTGGAGTGTGTTTACGGAGGGCAGGGCAAGAGGCTACACCTTC. Translated, it gives CAWSVFTEGRARGYTF. The entire variable domain, with the rest obtained from reference TRBV30 and TRBJ1-2, is as follows: SQTIHQWPATLVQPVGSPLSLECTVEGTSNPNLYWYRQAAGRGLQLLFYSVGIGQISSEVPQNLSASRPQDRQFILSSKKLLLSDSGFYLCAWSVFTEGRARGYTFGSGTRLTVV.

This sequence joins TRBV7-3 and TRBJ2-7; TRBD2 aligns across 8 bases. The CDR3 sequence is 15 residues long. V was clipped by 5 bases and J by 2 bases; unmatched bases: 8. Germline V lookup: CDR1 SGHTA, CDR2 FQGTGA. The CDR3 DNA reads TGTGCCAGCAGCCTGGGACTAGGTTCGGCCTACGAGCAGTACTTC. Protein: CASSLGLGSAYEQYF.

This clone was detected a few times. The chain employs TRBV7-2 and TRBJ1-3, with TRBD1 as a possible D gene (5 bases). V was trimmed by 5 bases and J by 0 bases, leaving 14 bases between them. CDR1 SGHTA and CDR2 FQGNSA come from the germline V gene. The CDR3 length is 16 residues. CDR3 residues: CASSLRTGYSGNTIYF. In DNA, the CDR3 is TGTGCCAGCAGCCTCCGTACAGGATACTCTGGAAACACCATATATTTT.